This T cell receptor (beta chain) was retrieved from a study of long-term antiretroviral therapy in people with HIV. Ahead of DNA extraction, samples held about 0.95-11 million cryopreserved PBMC each. The study, taken as a whole, reports: Collection of the blood, which took place between about 2003 and 2018, possibly occurred under older ART regimens. Diversity rose after ART but stayed below transplant donor controls.

immunoSEQ v3.0 was run at survey level. Here immunoSEQ multiplex PCR was the method, and the copy in TCRdb shows in-frame clones only, minus some. The profile shows about 16,000 clones, roughly 80% of them singletons. As concerns this clone: Its antigen is unknown.

Per germline, CDR1 SEHNR and CDR2 FQNEAQ (reference sequence). The CDR3 is 16 amino acids. Trimming removed 5 bases from V and 4 bases from J; junction bases left unmatched: 7. The specimen was unsorted PBMCs, collected roughly 2.5 years before starting antiretroviral therapy. The sequence was obtained from a woman between 45 and 60 years old with HIV. The chain links TRBV7-9 to TRBJ1-6, with 8 bases aligning to TRBD1. CDR3 bases: TGTGCCAGCAGCCAGGGGGCCGGATTTTATAATTCACCCCTCCACTTT. This gives the protein CASSQGAGFYNSPLHF.